This is a list of T cell receptor beta chains from one sample in a study of blood T cell repertoires in COVID-19. Measured with immunoSEQ multiplex PCR; TCRdb has only the in-frame clones, and not every one. The data show about 260,000 clones, more than 85% seen once. The specimen was peripheral blood. The receptors derive from a man between 18 and 29 years old with active or convalescent COVID-19. Both conserved end residues are part of each CDR3. The order of the fields is V gene, D gene, clone size, J gene, CDR3 protein, CDR3 DNA. A D gene is named only where the DNA matches it firmly. The size entry is marked missing in some rows and otherwise reads once, few, many or a size class.

>TRBV5-1|TRBD1|-|TRBJ1-1
CASSLRDRGMNTEAFF
TGCGCCAGCAGCTTACGGGACAGGGGAATGAACACTGAAGCTTTCTTT
>TRBV27|TRBD1|-|TRBJ1-1
CASSLSAGGGTEAFF
TGTGCCAGCAGTTTATCAGCAGGGGGCGGCACTGAAGCTTTCTTT
>TRBV6-5|-|-|TRBJ2-7
CASTRGGGPYEQYF
TGTGCCAGCACTCGAGGGGGAGGGCCCTACGAGCAGTACTTC
>TRBV9|-|-|TRBJ2-3
CASSGMGWRAEDTQYF
TGTGCCAGCAGCGGAATGGGATGGCGGGCCGAAGATACGCAGTATTTT
>TRBV19|TRBD2|-|TRBJ2-7
CASSTGLAGASTAYEQYF
TGTGCCAGTAGTACCGGACTAGCGGGGGCCTCGACCGCCTACGAGCAGTACTTC
>TRBV12-3/TRBV12-4|-|-|TRBJ1-5
CASSFSGGQPQHF
TGTGCCAGCAGTTTTTCAGGTGGCCAGCCCCAGCATTTT
>TRBV7-3|TRBD2|-|TRBJ2-1
CASSLGLAGSAGDEQFF
TGTGCCAGCAGCCTAGGACTAGCGGGGTCAGCAGGAGATGAGCAGTTCTTC
>TRBV4-1|-|-|TRBJ2-7
CASSPPGQPGQYF
TGCGCCAGCAGCCCCCCCGGACAGCCCGGGCAGTACTTC
>TRBV2|-|-|TRBJ1-1
CASSEAVVNTEAFF
TGTGCCAGCAGTGAAGCTGTAGTGAACACTGAAGCTTTCTTT
>TRBV19|TRBD2|once|TRBJ2-1
CASSIFASGGVSYNEQFF
TGTGCCAGTAGTATCTTCGCTAGCGGGGGGGTATCCTACAATGAGCAGTTCTTC
>TRBV28|-|once|TRBJ1-1
CASSLPLLPEAFF
TGTGCCAGCAGTTTACCCCTACTCCCTGAAGCTTTCTTT
>TRBV10-1|-|-|TRBJ1-4
CASSEDSSRYEKLFF
TGCGCCAGCAGTGAGGACAGCTCTAGGTATGAAAAACTGTTTTTT
>TRBV7-6|TRBD2|-|TRBJ2-5
CASSLGAGGLETQYF
TGTGCCAGCAGCTTAGGAGCGGGAGGGCTTGAGACCCAGTACTTC
>TRBV3-1/TRBV3-2|-|-|TRBJ1-2
CASSQEGQGRYTF
TGTGCCAGCAGCCAAGAAGGCCAGGGCCGCTACACCTTC
>TRBV29-1|-|-|TRBJ1-2
CSVVDSDGYTF
TGCAGCGTTGTAGACTCCGATGGCTACACCTTC
>TRBV7-9|-|few|TRBJ1-3
CASSSGAGNTIYF
TGTGCCAGCAGCTCGGGAGCTGGAAACACCATATATTTT
>TRBV30|-|-|TRBJ2-5
CAWSRGETQYF
TGTGCCTGGAGTAGGGGAGAGACCCAGTACTTC
>TRBV20-1|-|-|TRBJ1-1
CSARDSSEAFF
TGCAGTGCTAGGGACAGCTCTGAAGCTTTCTTT
>TRBV2|-|-|TRBJ1-5
CASNQQTSNQPQHF
TGTGCCAGCAATCAACAGACCAGCAATCAGCCCCAGCATTTT
>TRBV5-1|TRBD1|-|TRBJ1-2
CASSQTGTGGAYGYTF
TGCGCCAGCAGCCAAACCGGGACAGGGGGAGCCTATGGCTACACCTTC
>TRBV30|TRBD1|-|TRBJ1-6
CAWDREGRAPLHF
TGTGCCTGGGACAGGGAAGGTCGGGCACCCCTCCACTTT
>TRBV6-5|TRBD2|few|TRBJ2-1
CASGTSGGEKFF
TGTGCCAGCGGTACTAGCGGGGGAGAAAAGTTCTTC
>TRBV6-6|TRBD2|-|TRBJ2-7
CASSQWGTSDIFTYEQYF
TGTGCCAGCAGTCAATGGGGGACTAGCGATATCTTTACCTACGAGCAGTACTTC
>TRBV15|-|-|TRBJ2-5
CATSSPETQYF
TGTGCCACCAGCAGCCCTGAGACCCAGTACTTC
>TRBV6-5|TRBD2|-|TRBJ2-7
CASSRLAGERHEQYF
TGTGCCAGCAGCCGACTAGCGGGGGAGCGGCACGAGCAGTACTTC
>TRBV4-3|-|-|TRBJ2-2
CASSQVAGGTGELFF
TGCGCCAGCAGCCAAGTCGCCGGAGGGACCGGGGAGCTGTTTTTT
>TRBV2|-|-|TRBJ1-1
CASTAPPGTEAFF
TGTGCCAGCACTGCACCCCCGGGCACTGAAGCTTTCTTT
>TRBV3-1/TRBV3-2|-|-|TRBJ2-5
CASSLSPPETQYF
TGTGCCAGCAGCCTATCCCCTCCAGAGACCCAGTACTTC
>TRBV2|-|-|TRBJ1-2
CASSGQGSFYGYTF
TGTGCCAGCAGTGGGCAGGGATCCTTCTATGGCTACACCTTC
>TRBV3-1/TRBV3-2|-|once|TRBJ1-4
CASSSEGVNEKLFF
TGTGCCAGCAGCTCCGAAGGGGTGAATGAAAAACTGTTTTTT
>TRBV12-5|-|few|TRBJ1-6
CASGLGQAESPLHF
TGTGCTAGTGGTTTGGGACAGGCAGAGTCACCCCTCCACTTT
>TRBV2|-|-|TRBJ1-5
CASSVESENQPQHF
TGTGCCAGCAGTGTCGAATCCGAGAATCAGCCCCAGCATTTT
>TRBV3-1/TRBV3-2|TRBD1|-|TRBJ1-4
CASSLSRGRLFF
TGTGCCAGCAGCCTGTCCAGGGGGAGACTGTTTTTT
>TRBV6-5|-|-|TRBJ1-2
CASSRGYGYTF
TGTGCCAGCAGTCGGGGCTATGGCTACACCTTC
>TRBV30|-|-|TRBJ2-1
CAWSARSSYNEQFF
TGTGCCTGGAGTGCACGGAGCTCCTACAATGAGCAGTTCTTC
>TRBV5-4|-|-|TRBJ2-3
CASSYQGDTQYF
TGTGCCAGCAGCTACCAGGGGGATACGCAGTATTTT
>TRBV7-6|TRBD1|once|TRBJ1-2
CASSPWTGGDDGYTF
TGTGCCAGCAGCCCTTGGACAGGGGGAGATGATGGCTACACCTTC
>TRBV21-1|-|-|TRBJ1-2
CASENRGGYGYTF
TGTGCCAGCGAAAATCGAGGGGGCTATGGCTACACCTTC
>TRBV28|-|once|TRBJ2-4
CASSLGPGIAKNIQYF
TGTGCCAGCAGTTTAGGGCCGGGGATAGCCAAAAACATTCAGTACTTC
>TRBV10-3|-|-|TRBJ2-1
CAIRRATGDNEQFF
TGTGCCATCAGGAGGGCGACGGGAGACAATGAGCAGTTCTTC
>TRBV9|TRBD2|-|TRBJ2-3
CASSVRGRASDTQYF
TGTGCCAGCAGCGTCCGCGGGAGGGCCTCAGATACGCAGTATTTT